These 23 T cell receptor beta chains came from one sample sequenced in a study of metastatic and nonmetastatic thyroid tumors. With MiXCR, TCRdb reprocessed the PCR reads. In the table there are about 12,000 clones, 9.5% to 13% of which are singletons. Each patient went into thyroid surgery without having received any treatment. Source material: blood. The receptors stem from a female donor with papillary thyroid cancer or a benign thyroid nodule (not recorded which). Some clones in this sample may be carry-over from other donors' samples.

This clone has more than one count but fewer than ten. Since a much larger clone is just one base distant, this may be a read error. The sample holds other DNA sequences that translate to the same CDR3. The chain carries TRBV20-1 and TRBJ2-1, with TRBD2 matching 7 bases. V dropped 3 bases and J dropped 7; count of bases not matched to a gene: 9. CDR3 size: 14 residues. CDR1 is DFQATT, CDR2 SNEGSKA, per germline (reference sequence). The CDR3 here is CSASGRGDYNEQFF. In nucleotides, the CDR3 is TGCAGTGCTAGTGGTCGGGGGGACTATAATGAGCAGTTCTTC.

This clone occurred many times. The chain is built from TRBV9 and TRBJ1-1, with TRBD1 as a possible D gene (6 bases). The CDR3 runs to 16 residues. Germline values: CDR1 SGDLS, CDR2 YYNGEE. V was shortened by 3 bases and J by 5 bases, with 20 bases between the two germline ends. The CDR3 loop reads CASSDLQGYEGTEAFF. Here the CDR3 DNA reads TGTGCCAGCAGCGATCTACAGGGTTATGAGGGGACTGAAGCTTTCTTT. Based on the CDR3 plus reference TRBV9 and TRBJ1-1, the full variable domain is DSGVTQTPKHLITATGQRVTLRCSPRSGDLSVYWYQQSLDQGLQFLIQYYNGEERAKGNILERFSAQQFPDLHSELNLSSLELGDSALYFCASSDLQGYEGTEAFFGQGTRLTVV.

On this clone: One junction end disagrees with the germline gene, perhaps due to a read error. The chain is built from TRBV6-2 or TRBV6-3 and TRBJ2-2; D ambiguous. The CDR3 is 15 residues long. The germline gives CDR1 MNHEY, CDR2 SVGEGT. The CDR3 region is CASTLHGINTVELFF. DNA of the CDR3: TGTGCCAGCACTCTACATGGAATTAACACCGTGGAGCTGTTTTTT.

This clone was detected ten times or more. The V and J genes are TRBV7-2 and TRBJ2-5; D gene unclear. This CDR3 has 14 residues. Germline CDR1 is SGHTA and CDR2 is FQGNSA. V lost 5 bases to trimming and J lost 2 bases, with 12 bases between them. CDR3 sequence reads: CASSPRLVQETQYF. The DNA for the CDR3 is TGTGCCAGCAGCCCAAGACTGGTACAAGAGACCCAGTACTTC.

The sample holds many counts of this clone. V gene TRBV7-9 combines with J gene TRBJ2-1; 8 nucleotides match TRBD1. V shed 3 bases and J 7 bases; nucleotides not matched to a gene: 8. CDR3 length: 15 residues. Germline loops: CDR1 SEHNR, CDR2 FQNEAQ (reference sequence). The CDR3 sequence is CASSFRTGFMNEQFF. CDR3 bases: TGTGCCAGCAGCTTCCGGACAGGGTTCATGAATGAGCAGTTCTTC. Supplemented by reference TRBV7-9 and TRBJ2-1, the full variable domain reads DTGVSQNPRHKITKRGQNVTFRCDPISEHNRLYWYRQTLGQGPEFLTYFQNEAQLEKSRLLSDRFSAERPKGSFSTLEIQRTEQGDSAMYLCASSFRTGFMNEQFFGPGTRLTVL.

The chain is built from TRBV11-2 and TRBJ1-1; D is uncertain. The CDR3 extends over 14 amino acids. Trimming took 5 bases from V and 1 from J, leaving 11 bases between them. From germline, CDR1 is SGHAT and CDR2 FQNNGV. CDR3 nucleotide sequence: TGTGCCAGCAGCCTATCGTGGGGGAACACTGAAGCTTTCTTT. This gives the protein CASSLSWGNTEAFF.

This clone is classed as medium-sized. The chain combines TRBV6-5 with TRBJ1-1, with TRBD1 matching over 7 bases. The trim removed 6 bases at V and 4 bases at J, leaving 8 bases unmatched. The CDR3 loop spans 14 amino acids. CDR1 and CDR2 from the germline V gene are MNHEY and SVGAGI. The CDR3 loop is CASSLPTGLTEAFF. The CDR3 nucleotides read TGTGCCAGCAGCTTACCGACAGGGCTCACTGAAGCTTTCTTT.

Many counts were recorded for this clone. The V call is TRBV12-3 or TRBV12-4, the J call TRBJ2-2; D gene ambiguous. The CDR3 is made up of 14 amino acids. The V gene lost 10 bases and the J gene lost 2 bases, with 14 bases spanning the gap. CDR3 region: CAISRSVNTGELFF. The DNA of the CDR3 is TGTGCCATCTCTCGTTCAGTCAACACCGGGGAGCTGTTTTTT.

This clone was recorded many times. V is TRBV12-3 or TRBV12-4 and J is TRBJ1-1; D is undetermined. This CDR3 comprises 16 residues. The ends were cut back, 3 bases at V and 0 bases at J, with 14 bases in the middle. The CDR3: CASSFGAAKMNTEAFF. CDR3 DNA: TGTGCCAGCAGTTTCGGTGCAGCTAAGATGAACACTGAAGCTTTCTTT.

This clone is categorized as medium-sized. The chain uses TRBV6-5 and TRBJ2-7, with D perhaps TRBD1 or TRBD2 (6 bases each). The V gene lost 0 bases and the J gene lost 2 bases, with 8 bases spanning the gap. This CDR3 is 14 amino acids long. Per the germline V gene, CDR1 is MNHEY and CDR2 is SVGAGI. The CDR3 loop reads CASSYSGGTYEQYF. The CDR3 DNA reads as TGTGCCAGCAGTTACTCGGGGGGCACCTACGAGCAGTACTTC.

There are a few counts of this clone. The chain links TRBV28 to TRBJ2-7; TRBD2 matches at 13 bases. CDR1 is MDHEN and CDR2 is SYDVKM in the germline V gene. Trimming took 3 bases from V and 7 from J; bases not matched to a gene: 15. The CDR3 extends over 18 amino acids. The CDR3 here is CASSFLGTSGTTSIEQYF. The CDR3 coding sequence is TGTGCCAGCAGTTTTTTAGGGACTAGCGGGACCACCTCGATTGAGCAGTACTTC.

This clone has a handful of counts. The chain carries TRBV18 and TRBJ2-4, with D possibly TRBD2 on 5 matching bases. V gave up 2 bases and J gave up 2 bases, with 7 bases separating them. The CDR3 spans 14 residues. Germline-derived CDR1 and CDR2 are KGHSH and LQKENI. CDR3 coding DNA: TGTGCCAGCTCACCAACCGGGACCAAAAACATTCAGTACTTC. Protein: CASSPTGTKNIQYF.

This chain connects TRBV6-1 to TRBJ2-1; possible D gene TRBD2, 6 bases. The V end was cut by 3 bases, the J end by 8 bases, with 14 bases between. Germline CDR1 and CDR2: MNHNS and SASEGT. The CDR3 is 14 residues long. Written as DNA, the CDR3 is TGTGCCAGCAGTGAGCTAGCGATCCAAGATGAGCAGTTCTTC. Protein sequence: CASSELAIQDEQFF.

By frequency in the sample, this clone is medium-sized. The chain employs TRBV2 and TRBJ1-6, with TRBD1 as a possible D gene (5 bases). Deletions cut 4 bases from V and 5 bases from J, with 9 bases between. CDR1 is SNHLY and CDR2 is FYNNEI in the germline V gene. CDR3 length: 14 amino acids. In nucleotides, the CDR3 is TGTGCCAGCAGTGGACAGACCCATAATTCACCCCTCCACTTT. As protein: CASSGQTHNSPLHF. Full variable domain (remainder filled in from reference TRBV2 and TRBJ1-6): EPEVTQTPSHQVTQMGQEVILRCVPISNHLYFYWYRQILGQKVEFLVSFYNNEISEKSEIFDDQFSVERPDGSNFTLKIRSTKLEDSAMYFCASSGQTHNSPLHFGNGTRLTVT.

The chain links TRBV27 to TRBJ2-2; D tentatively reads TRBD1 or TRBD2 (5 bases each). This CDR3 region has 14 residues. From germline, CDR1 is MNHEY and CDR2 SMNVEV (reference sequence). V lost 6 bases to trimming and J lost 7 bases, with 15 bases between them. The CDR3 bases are TGTGCCAGCAGCCTAGGGAGACAGTTCGGGGAGCTGTTTTTT. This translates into CASSLGRQFGELFF.

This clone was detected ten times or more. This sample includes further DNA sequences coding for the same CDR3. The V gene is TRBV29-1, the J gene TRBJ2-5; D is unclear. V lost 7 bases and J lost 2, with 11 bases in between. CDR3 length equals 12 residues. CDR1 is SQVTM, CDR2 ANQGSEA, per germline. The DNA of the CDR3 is TGCAGCGCCCGGCGCGTACAAGAGACCCAGTACTTC. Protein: CSARRVQETQYF.

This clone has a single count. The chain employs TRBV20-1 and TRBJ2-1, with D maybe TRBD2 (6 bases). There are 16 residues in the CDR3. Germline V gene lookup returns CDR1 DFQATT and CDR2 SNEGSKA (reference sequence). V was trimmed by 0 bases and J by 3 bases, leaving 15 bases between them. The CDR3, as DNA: TGCAGTGCTAGAGATCTGGGGACTTTCAACTACAATGAGCAGTTCTTC. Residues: CSARDLGTFNYNEQFF.

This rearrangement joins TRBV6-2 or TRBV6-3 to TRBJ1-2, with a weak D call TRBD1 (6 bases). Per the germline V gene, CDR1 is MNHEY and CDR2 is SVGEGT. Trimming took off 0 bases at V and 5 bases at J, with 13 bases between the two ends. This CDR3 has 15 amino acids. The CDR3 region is CASSYSWGAGYGYTF. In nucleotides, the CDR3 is TGTGCCAGCAGTTACTCGTGGGGGGCAGGATATGGCTACACCTTC.

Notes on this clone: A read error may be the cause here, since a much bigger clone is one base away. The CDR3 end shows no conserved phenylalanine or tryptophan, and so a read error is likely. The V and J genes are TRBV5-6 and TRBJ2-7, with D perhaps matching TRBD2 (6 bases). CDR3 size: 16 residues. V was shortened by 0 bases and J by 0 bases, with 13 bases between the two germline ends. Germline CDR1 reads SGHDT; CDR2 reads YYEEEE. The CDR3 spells CASSLEGAGLSYEQYS. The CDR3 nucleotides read TGTGCCAGCAGCTTGGAAGGCGCGGGGCTCTCCTACGAGCAGTACTCC.

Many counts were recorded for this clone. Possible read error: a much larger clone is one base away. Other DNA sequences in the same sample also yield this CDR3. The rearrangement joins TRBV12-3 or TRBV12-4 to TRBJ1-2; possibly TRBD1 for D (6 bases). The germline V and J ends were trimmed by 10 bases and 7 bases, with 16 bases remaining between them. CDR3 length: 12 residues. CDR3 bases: TGTGCCATTCGGACAGCCCTGGGTGGCTACACCTTC. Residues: CAIRTALGGYTF.

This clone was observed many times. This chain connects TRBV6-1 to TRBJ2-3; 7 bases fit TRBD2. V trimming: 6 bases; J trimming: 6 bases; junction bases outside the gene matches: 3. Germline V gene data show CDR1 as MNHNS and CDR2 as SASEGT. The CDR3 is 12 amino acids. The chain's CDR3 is CASSPGGDTQYF. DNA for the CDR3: TGTGCCAGCAGCCCCGGGGGGGATACGCAGTATTTT.

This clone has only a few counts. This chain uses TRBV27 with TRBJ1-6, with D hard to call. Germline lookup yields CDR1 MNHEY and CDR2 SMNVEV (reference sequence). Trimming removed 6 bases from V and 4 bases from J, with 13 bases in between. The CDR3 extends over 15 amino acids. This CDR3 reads CASSPQTAYNSPLHF. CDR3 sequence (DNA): TGTGCCAGCAGCCCCCAGACGGCATATAATTCACCCCTCCACTTT.

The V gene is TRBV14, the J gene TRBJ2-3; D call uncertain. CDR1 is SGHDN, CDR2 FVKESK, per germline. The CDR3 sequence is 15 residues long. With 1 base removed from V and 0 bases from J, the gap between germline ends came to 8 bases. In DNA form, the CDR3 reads TGTGCCAGCAGCCAAGGGTGGGCTAGCACAGATACGCAGTATTTT. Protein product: CASSQGWASTDTQYF.